This T cell receptor beta chain was sequenced in a study of graft-versus-host responses after intestinal transplantation. The study, taken as a whole, reports: GvH clones turned up in recipient marrow; some had shown up first in ileum or blood. Within the allografts of patients who had graft-donor T cell macrochimerism, graft-versus-host to host-versus-graft clonal ratios were high.

Clones were sequenced by immunoSEQ multiplex PCR, and TCRdb holds only the in-frame ones, with some missing. The data show about 110,000 clones, around 95% seen once. Trimming stripped 8 bases from V and 1 base from J, with 10 bases between. The germline V gene encodes CDR1 LNHDA and CDR2 SQIVND (reference sequence). This CDR3 is 13 amino acids long. About this clone: The target antigen is unknown.

This clonotype was obtained from a human donor who received an intestinal transplant. The rearrangement uses TRBV19 and TRBJ2-3, with D uncertain. The sample consisted of unstimulated CD8+ T cells sorted from spleen or lymph node cells, taken before intestinal transplant. As DNA, the CDR3 is TGTGCCAGTTCCATCCCTCGCACAGATACGCAGTATTTT. The encoded protein is CASSIPRTDTQYF.